This TCR beta chain was obtained from a study of early T cells in non-severe SARS-CoV-2 infection. Germline V CDR1 and CDR2: SGHAT, FQNNGV. After removal of 2 bases from V and 7 bases from J, the junction contained 4 bases not matched to a gene. This CDR3 comprises 14 residues. Individual cDNA molecules received unique molecular identifiers. In TCRdb, the 5' RACE reads were re-called with MiXCR into one record per CDR3 protein. Of tens of thousands of distinct CDR3 sequences in the sample, under 15% were seen once. In its sample, this clonotype was seen many times. This receptor was taken from an adult who was a healthcare worker with PCR-confirmed SARS-CoV-2 infection or an uninfected control (not recorded which). The chain combines TRBV11-2 with TRBJ2-1; TRBD2 agrees at 8 bases. The material sequenced was whole blood. The CDR3 sequence: CASSLIGRENEQFF. As DNA, the CDR3 is TGTGCCAGCAGCTTAATCGGGAGGGAGAATGAGCAGTTCTTC.